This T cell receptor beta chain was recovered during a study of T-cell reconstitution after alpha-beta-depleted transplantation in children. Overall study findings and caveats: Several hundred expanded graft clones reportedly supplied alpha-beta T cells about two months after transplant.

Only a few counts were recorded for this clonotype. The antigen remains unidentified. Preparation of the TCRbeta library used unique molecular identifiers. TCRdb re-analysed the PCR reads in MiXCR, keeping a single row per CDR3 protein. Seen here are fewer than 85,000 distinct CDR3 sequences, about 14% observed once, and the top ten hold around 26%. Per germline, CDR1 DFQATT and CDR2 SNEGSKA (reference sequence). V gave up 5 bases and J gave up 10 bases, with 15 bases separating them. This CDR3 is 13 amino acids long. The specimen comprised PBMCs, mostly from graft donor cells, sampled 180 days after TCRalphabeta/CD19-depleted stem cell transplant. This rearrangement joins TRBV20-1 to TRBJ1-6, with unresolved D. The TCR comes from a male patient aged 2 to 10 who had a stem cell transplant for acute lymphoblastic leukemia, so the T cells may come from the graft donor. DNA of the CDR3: TGCAGTGCTCGTCTGAGGAAGGAATCACCCCTCCACTTT. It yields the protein CSARLRKESPLHF.